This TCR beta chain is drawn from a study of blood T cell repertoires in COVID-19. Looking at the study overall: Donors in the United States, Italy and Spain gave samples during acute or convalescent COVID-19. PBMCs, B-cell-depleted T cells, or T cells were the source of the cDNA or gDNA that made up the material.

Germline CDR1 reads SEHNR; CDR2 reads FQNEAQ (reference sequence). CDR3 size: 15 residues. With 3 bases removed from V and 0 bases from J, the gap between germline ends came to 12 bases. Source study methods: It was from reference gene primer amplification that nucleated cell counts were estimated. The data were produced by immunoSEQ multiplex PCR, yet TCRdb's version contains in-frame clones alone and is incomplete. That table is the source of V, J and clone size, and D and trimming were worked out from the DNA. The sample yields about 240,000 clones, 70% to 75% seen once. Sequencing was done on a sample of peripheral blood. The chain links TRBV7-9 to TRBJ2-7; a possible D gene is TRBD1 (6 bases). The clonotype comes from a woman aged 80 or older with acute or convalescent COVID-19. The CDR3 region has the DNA TGTGCCAGCAGCTTCCCAGAACAGGGCTCCTACGAGCAGTACTTC. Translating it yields CASSFPEQGSYEQYF. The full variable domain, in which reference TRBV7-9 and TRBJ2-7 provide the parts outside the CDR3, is DTGVSQNPRHKITKRGQNVTFRCDPISEHNRLYWYRQTLGQGPEFLTYFQNEAQLEKSRLLSDRFSAERPKGSFSTLEIQRTEQGDSAMYLCASSFPEQGSYEQYFGPGTRLTVT.